The 32 T cell receptor beta chains below were found in one sample sequenced in a study of metastatic and nonmetastatic thyroid tumors. TCRdb re-analyzed the PCR reads through MiXCR. The data show around 53,000 clones, about 20% seen once. All patients reached thyroid surgery having received no treatment beforehand. Sequencing was performed on blood. These receptors all come from a female donor with papillary thyroid cancer or a benign thyroid nodule (not recorded which). Some clones in this sample may be carry-over from other donors' samples.

Many counts were recorded for this clone. V gene TRBV3-1 combines with J gene TRBJ1-4; TRBD1 might be the D (5 bases). There are 12 residues in the CDR3. Looked up from germline, CDR1 is LGHDT and CDR2 is YNNKEL (reference sequence). The ends were cut back, 0 bases at V and 11 bases at J, with 7 bases in the middle. CDR3 loop: CASSQEGGKLFF. The CDR3 bases are TGTGCCAGCAGCCAAGAGGGGGGGAAACTGTTTTTT.

This chain links TRBV6-1 with TRBJ1-1; D is ambiguous. CDR3 length equals 16 residues. The V gene lost 1 base and the J gene lost 0 bases, with 12 bases spanning the gap. The germline gives CDR1 MNHNS, CDR2 SASEGT. This CDR3 is CASSEGFRSLNTEAFF. The CDR3 DNA reads as TGTGCCAGCAGTGAAGGATTTCGGTCCCTGAACACTGAAGCTTTCTTT.

This chain joins TRBV7-6 and TRBJ2-1; D not certain. The CDR3 length is 14 residues. Trimming shortened V by 5 bases and J by 9 bases, and 17 bases separated the two germline ends. CDR1 SGHVS and CDR2 FNYEAQ come from the germline V gene. The CDR3 is CASSTGLQPGEQFF. DNA of the CDR3: TGTGCCAGCAGCACCGGGCTCCAACCGGGTGAGCAGTTCTTC.

The J gene is TRBJ1-5, the V gene TRBV9; 9 bases are a match to TRBD1. Trimming removed 4 bases from V and 2 bases from J; junction bases left unmatched: 7. This CDR3 comprises 16 residues. Germline V lookup: CDR1 SGDLS, CDR2 YYNGEE. CDR3 loop: CASSLGQGFGNQPQHF. CDR3 coding DNA: TGTGCCAGCAGCTTGGGACAGGGATTCGGCAATCAGCCCCAGCATTTT.

In DNA, the CDR3 is TGTGCCAGCAGCCCCCTTACAGGAAACTATGGCTACACCTTC. Translating gives CASSPLTGNYGYTF. The V call is TRBV5-6, the J call TRBJ1-2; maybe TRBD1 (5 bases). The CDR3 has 14 residues. V shed 4 bases and J shed 2 bases, with 12 bases lying between them. Germline V gives CDR1 SGHDT, CDR2 YYEEEE.

There are many counts of this clone. The chain joins TRBV19 to TRBJ1-1; D is uncertain. The CDR3 is 11 amino acids. V lost 6 bases and J lost 5, with 7 bases in between. Germline-derived CDR1 and CDR2 are LNHDA and SQIVND (reference sequence). The CDR3 bases are TGTGCCAGTAGGTTCCAGACTGAAGCTTTCTTT. Its translation: CASRFQTEAFF.

This clone was observed a few times. A clone one base away is much larger, so this may be a read error. Within the sample, other DNA sequences also encode this same CDR3. CDR3 loop: CTSRAGLAGTYEQYF. The CDR3 nucleotides are TGTACCAGCAGGGCGGGACTAGCTGGTACCTACGAGCAGTACTTC. The chain recombines TRBV28 with TRBJ2-7, with 9 positions matching TRBD2. In germline, CDR1 is MDHEN, CDR2 SYDVKM. This CDR3 region has 15 residues.

Regarding this clone: Relative to the germline gene, one junction end is altered; a read error may explain this. V is TRBV20-1 and J is TRBJ2-5; the D gene could be TRBD1 or TRBD2 (5 bases each). The length of the CDR3 is 12 residues. CDR1 and CDR2 from the germline V gene are DFQATT and SNEGSKA (reference sequence). CDR3 protein: CSATGPKETHYF. The CDR3 DNA follows: TGCAGTGCTACGGGACCAAAGGAGACCCATTACTTC.

In its sample, this clone was seen a few times. A single base separates this from a much larger clone, so it may be a read error. The chain links TRBV25-1 to TRBJ2-7; the D gene is possibly TRBD2 (5 bases). Trimming left V 9 bases short and J 3 bases short, with 9 bases between. This CDR3 is built from 11 residues. Germline V CDR1 and CDR2: MGHDK, SYGVNS. Written as DNA, the CDR3 is TGTGCCAGAACCGGACTCTACGAGCAGTACTTC. It yields the protein CARTGLYEQYF.

This clone showed up many times. The chain uses TRBV10-3 and TRBJ1-5; no clear D gene. The CDR3 is 16 residues long. Germline CDR1 is ENHRY and CDR2 is SYGVKD. Deletions cut 4 bases from V and 3 bases from J, with 16 bases between. CDR3 nucleotide sequence: TGTGCCATCAGTGGGCGACAAGAAGCCGCCAATCAGCCCCAGCATTTT. It translates to CAISGRQEAANQPQHF.

The chain links TRBV28 to TRBJ2-5, with D perhaps matching TRBD2 (7 bases). There are 16 residues in the CDR3. V shed 2 bases and J shed 0 bases, with 13 bases lying between them. CDR1 and CDR2 from the germline V gene are MDHEN and SYDVKM. DNA of the CDR3: TGTGCCAGCAGTTTAATTAGGGGGGGTTACCAAGAGACCCAGTACTTC. This codes for CASSLIRGGYQETQYF.

This clone was found many times. The chain has TRBV6-1 and TRBJ2-7; 7 nucleotides line up with TRBD1. The CDR3 is 14 amino acids. CDR1 is MNHNS and CDR2 is SASEGT in the germline V gene. V lost 5 bases and J lost 2; bases outside the gene matches: 6. The DNA for the CDR3 is TGTGCCAGCAGTTTTTCCCAGGGGGCCTACGAGCAGTACTTC. It translates to CASSFSQGAYEQYF.

This clone was found many times. This chain connects TRBV20-1 to TRBJ1-1; possibly TRBD1 for D (5 bases). Germline V gives CDR1 DFQATT, CDR2 SNEGSKA (reference sequence). This CDR3 comprises 16 residues. The V and J ends lost 0 bases and 1 base respectively, with 15 bases between them. The CDR3 sequence is CSARDNSRGTNTEAFF. Here the CDR3 DNA reads TGCAGTGCTAGAGATAATTCGAGGGGAACGAACACTGAAGCTTTCTTT.

The table lists this clone with many counts. Given a much more abundant clone one base away, this may be a read error. The rearrangement joins TRBV6-1 to TRBJ2-3; TRBD1 matches 10 bases. CDR3 length equals 13 residues. Germline-derived CDR1 and CDR2 are MNHNS and SASEGT. V dropped 7 bases and J dropped 15; count of bases not matched to a gene: 13. Here the CDR3 DNA reads TGTGCCAGCAATATGACCAGGGACAGGGGTGAATATTTT. It encodes CASNMTRDRGEYF.

This clone was observed at least ten times. The CDR3 DNA follows: TGTGCCAGCAGCTACAGTAGCACTGGAAACACCATATATTTT. Encoded protein: CASSYSSTGNTIYF. The rearrangement links TRBV6-1 to TRBJ1-3, with D uncertain. Germline values: CDR1 MNHNS, CDR2 SASEGT. CDR3 size: 14 residues. V was pared by 6 bases and J by 2 bases, with 11 bases between.

At least ten counts were recorded for this clone. V is TRBV27 and J is TRBJ2-7; weak D call: TRBD2 (7 bases). Germline values: CDR1 MNHEY, CDR2 SMNVEV (reference sequence). The CDR3 is 12 amino acids. V was trimmed by 5 bases and J by 7 bases, leaving 12 bases between them. CDR3 DNA: TGTGCCAGCAGTCTTAGGGGGGGGGAGCAGTACTTC. Its protein is CASSLRGGEQYF.

This chain uses TRBV5-1 with TRBJ2-1; 8 bases agree with TRBD2. This CDR3 is 14 amino acids long. Losses at the gene ends were 7 bases for V and 4 bases for J; bases not matched to a gene: 7. The germline V gene encodes CDR1 SGHRS and CDR2 YFSETQ. The CDR3 loop reads CASDTGGTYNEQFF. CDR3 bases: TGCGCCAGCGATACGGGAGGGACTTACAATGAGCAGTTCTTC. The whole variable domain, remainder taken from reference TRBV5-1 and TRBJ2-1, is KAGVTQTPRYLIKTRGQQVTLSCSPISGHRSVSWYQQTPGQGLQFLFEYFSETQRNKGNFPGRFSGRQFSNSRSEMNVSTLELGDSALYLCASDTGGTYNEQFFGPGTRLTVL.

The table lists this clone with a few counts. At one of its ends the junction is not consistent with the germline gene, which may arise from a read error. The chain has TRBV6-5 and TRBJ2-6; D is possibly TRBD1 (5 bases). The germline V gene has CDR1 MNHEY and CDR2 SVGAGI. The CDR3 runs 15 residues. The CDR3 bases are TGCGCCAGCAGTTACTCTGCCCATGGGGCCAACGTCCTGCCTTTC. This encodes CASSYSAHGANVLPF.

Regarding this clone: At one boundary the junction diverges from the germline segment, which might be a read error. The chain is built from TRBV30 and TRBJ1-4; no firm D call. CDR3 size: 14 residues. Germline lookup yields CDR1 GTSNPN and CDR2 SVGIG (reference sequence). The CDR3 loop is CAWIVSVEGEKLIF. The CDR3 region has the DNA TGTGCCTGGATTGTATCGGTCGAGGGAGAAAAACTGATTTTT.

This clone was found a few times. This sequence may be a read error, since a much larger clone differs from it by one base. This chain links TRBV7-2 with TRBJ1-1; D not certain. Germline CDR1 reads SGHTA; CDR2 reads FQGNSA. The V end lost 10 bases, the J end lost 1 base, and 19 bases lay between the germline ends. This CDR3 contains 15 residues. The CDR3 sequence is CATQRLGSRNTEAFF. The CDR3, as DNA: TGTGCCACCCAACGCCTGGGGTCCAGGAACACTGAAGCTTTCTTT.

Notes on this clone: This may come from a read error, since a much larger clone is one base off. V gene TRBV2 combines with J gene TRBJ2-2, with a possible D match to TRBD2 (5 bases). Trimming pared 7 bases from V and 0 bases from J, leaving 12 bases between. The CDR3 runs to 15 residues. CDR1 is SNHLY, CDR2 FYNNEI, per germline. The CDR3, as DNA: TGTGCCAGCAATGAGGCGGACTCGAACACCGGGGAGCTGTTTTTT. Protein product: CASNEADSNTGELFF.

The V call is TRBV7-2, the J call TRBJ2-2, with a possible D match to TRBD2 (6 bases). Trimming stripped 6 bases from V and 5 bases from J, with 25 bases between. CDR3 length: 18 residues. Germline CDR1 reads SGHTA; CDR2 reads FQGNSA. As DNA, the CDR3 is TGTGCCAGCAGACTTATCGCGGGGAGGAGTGTCCAAACCGGGGAGCTGTTTTTT. Amino acids: CASRLIAGRSVQTGELFF.

This clone came up many times. V usage is TRBV12-3 or TRBV12-4 and J usage is TRBJ2-2; 9 positions match TRBD1. V lost 6 bases, J lost 4 bases, and 6 bases stayed unmatched. CDR3 size: 15 residues. CDR3 sequence reads: CASSLTGGGTGELFF. Here the CDR3 DNA reads TGTGCCAGCAGCTTGACAGGGGGGGGCACCGGGGAGCTGTTTTTT.

This clone was seen ten or more times. The rearrangement joins TRBV20-1 to TRBJ2-7; maybe TRBD1 (6 bases). Germline assignment: CDR1 DFQATT and CDR2 SNEGSKA (reference sequence). Between the trimmed V and J ends, which lost 0 bases and 3 bases, there was a span of 9 bases. This CDR3 is 13 amino acids long. In DNA form, the CDR3 reads TGCAGTGCTAGAGATAGGGGGTACTACGAGCAGTACTTC. It encodes CSARDRGYYEQYF.

This clone showed up just a few times. This may be a read error: a much more frequent sequence differs by one nucleotide. The chain joins TRBV20-1 to TRBJ2-3; D is ambiguous. Germline CDR1 and CDR2: DFQATT and SNEGSKA (reference sequence). The CDR3 has 11 amino acids. In nucleotides, the CDR3 is TGCAGTGCTAGGAGTAGGGATACGCGGTATTTT. It codes for CSARSRDTRYF.

In the case of this clone: A much larger clone sits a single nucleotide away, making a read error possible. The chain has TRBV9 and TRBJ1-1; unclear D gene. Germline V gene data show CDR1 as SGDLS and CDR2 as YYNGEE. The CDR3 extends over 14 amino acids. The CDR3 here is CASREGSARGEPFF. CDR3 coding DNA: TGTGCCAGCAGGGAAGGCAGTGCCCGGGGTGAACCTTTCTTT.

This clone was seen many times. The genes are TRBV6-2 or TRBV6-3 and TRBJ1-5, with no clear D. V gave up 6 bases and J gave up 4 bases, with 10 bases separating them. Germline CDR1 is MNHEY and CDR2 is SVGEGT. The CDR3 is 13 amino acids. CDR3 coding DNA: TGTGCCAGCAGCCGCAGTGAGAATCAGCCCCAGCATTTT. Translating gives CASSRSENQPQHF.

Notes on this clone: It is likely a read error, because the conserved phenylalanine at the end of the CDR3 is missing. This chain uses TRBV20-1 with TRBJ1-2; perhaps TRBD1 as D (5 bases). Germline V gene sequence: CDR1 DFQATT, CDR2 SNEGSKA (reference sequence). The V gene lost 6 bases and the J gene lost 8 bases, with 25 bases spanning the gap. The CDR3 spans 15 residues. The CDR3 reads CSATPRPVQWGGYTL. CDR3 DNA sequence: TGCAGTGCCACCCCGCGGCCGGTACAGTGGGGGGGCTACACCCTC.

This clone was observed at least ten times. The rearrangement joins TRBV28 to TRBJ2-7, with TRBD2 identical over 7 bases. CDR3 length: 15 residues. The V gene's germline CDR1 is MDHEN and CDR2 SYDVKM. V dropped 6 bases and J dropped 4; count of bases not matched to a gene: 12. CDR3 in DNA: TGTGCCAGCAGCCCCCTCGGGAGGTCGGAGTACGAGCAGTACTTC. Its protein is CASSPLGRSEYEQYF.

This clone has ten or more counts. As DNA, the CDR3 is TGTGCCAGCACCCACCGGGGGCGATGGTCCAATGAGCAGTTCTTC. Its protein product is CASTHRGRWSNEQFF. The chain recombines TRBV3-1 with TRBJ2-1; D may be TRBD1 or TRBD2 (6 bases each). Germline lookup yields CDR1 LGHDT and CDR2 YNNKEL (reference sequence). V lost 7 bases and J lost 6, with 19 bases in between. The CDR3 contains 15 residues.

The V gene is TRBV6-1, the J gene TRBJ2-3; tentatively, D is TRBD2 (5 bases). Trimming pared 5 bases from V and 8 bases from J, leaving 17 bases between. The CDR3 spans 14 residues. From germline, CDR1 is MNHNS and CDR2 SASEGT. CDR3 coding DNA: TGTGCCAGCAGTCCGGTACTGTTGAGCGGTACGCAGTATTTT. Translating gives CASSPVLLSGTQYF.

The table lists this clone with a few counts. The junction shows a germline mismatch at one end, possibly a read error. The chain is built from TRBV6-1 and TRBJ1-1; D gene unclear. Germline CDR1 and CDR2: MNHNS and SASEGT. This CDR3 has 14 residues. CDR3 in amino acids: CARATTTMNTEDFF. In DNA form, the CDR3 reads TGTGCGAGAGCGACAACGACTATGAACACCGAAGATTTCTTT.